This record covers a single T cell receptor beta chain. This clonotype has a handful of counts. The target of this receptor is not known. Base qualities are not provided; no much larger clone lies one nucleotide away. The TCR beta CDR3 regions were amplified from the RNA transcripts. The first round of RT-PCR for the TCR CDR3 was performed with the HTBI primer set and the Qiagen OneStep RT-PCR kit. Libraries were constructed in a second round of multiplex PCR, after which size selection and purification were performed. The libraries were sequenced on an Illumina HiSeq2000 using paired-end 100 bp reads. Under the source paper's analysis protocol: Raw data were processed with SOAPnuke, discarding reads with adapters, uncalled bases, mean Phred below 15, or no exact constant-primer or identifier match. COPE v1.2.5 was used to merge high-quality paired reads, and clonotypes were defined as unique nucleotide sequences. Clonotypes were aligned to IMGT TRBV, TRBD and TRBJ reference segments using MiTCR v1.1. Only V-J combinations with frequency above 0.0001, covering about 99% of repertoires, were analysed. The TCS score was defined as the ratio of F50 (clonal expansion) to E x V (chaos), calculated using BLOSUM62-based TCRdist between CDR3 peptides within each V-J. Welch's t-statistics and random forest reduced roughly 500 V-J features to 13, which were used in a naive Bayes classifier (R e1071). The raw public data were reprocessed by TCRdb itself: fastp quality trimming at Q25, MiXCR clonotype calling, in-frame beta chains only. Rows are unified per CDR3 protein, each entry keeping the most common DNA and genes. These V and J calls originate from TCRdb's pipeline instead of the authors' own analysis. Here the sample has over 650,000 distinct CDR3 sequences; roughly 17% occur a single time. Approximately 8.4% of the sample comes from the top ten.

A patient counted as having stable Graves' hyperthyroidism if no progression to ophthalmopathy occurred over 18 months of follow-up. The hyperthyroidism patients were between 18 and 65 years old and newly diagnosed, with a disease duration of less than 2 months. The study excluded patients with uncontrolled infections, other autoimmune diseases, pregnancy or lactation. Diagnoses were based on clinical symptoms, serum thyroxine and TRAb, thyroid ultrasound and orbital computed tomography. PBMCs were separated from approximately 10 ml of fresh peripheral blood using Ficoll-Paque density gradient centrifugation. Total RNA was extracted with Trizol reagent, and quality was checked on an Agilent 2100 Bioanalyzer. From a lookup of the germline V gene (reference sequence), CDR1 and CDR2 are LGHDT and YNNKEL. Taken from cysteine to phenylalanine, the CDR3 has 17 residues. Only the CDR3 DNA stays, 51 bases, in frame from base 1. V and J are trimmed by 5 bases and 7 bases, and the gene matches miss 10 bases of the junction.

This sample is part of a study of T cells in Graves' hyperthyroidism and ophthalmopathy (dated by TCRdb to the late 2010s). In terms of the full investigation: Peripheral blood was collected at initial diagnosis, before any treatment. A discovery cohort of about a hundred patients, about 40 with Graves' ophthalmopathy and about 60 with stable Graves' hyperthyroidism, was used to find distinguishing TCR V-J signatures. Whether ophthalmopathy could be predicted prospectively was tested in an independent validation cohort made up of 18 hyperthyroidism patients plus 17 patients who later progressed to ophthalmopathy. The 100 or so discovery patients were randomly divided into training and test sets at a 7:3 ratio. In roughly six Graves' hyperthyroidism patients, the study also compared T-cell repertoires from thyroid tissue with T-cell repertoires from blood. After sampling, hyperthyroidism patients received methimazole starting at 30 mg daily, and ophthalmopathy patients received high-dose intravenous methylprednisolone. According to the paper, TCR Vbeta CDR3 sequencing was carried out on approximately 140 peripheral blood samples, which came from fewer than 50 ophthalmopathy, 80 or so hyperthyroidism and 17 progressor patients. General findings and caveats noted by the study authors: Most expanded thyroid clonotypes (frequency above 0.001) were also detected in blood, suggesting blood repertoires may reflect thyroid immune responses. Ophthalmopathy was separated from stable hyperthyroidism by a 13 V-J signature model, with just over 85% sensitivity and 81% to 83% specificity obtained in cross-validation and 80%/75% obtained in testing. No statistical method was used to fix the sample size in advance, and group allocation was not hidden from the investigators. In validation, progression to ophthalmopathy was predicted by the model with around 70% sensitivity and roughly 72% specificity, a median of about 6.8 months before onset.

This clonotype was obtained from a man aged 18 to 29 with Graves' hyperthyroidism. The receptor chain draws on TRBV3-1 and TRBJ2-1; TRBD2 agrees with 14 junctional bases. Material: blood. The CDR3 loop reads CASSTTSGRALGNEQFF. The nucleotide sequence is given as TGTGCCAGCAGCACGACTAGCGGGAGGGCCCTGGGTAATGAGCAGTTCTTC.